A selection of T cell receptor beta chains follows, all from one sample in a study of blood T cell repertoires in COVID-19. Profiling relied on immunoSEQ multiplex PCR, and the TCRdb table lists in-frame clones only, not all of them. The table includes roughly 120,000 clones, more than 70% detected once. The sequencing sample was made of peripheral blood. The receptors were gathered from a woman over 75 with COVID-19, enrolled during active disease. The CDR3 runs from the conserved cysteine through the conserved F or W. The D gene is left open where the match is weak. The size of a clone is reported for some rows only, either as once, few or many, or as a class for expanded clones.

CDR3,DNA,D,J,V,size
CAISDFDRGPNTEAFF,TGTGCCATCAGTGACTTCGACAGGGGGCCTAACACTGAAGCTTTCTTT,TRBD1,TRBJ1-1,TRBV10-3,-
CASSQDPGQDSEQYF,TGTGCCAGCAGCCAAGATCCGGGACAGGACTCCGAGCAGTACTTC,TRBD1,TRBJ2-7,TRBV4-2,-
CASSERSQGSTNEKLFF,TGTGCCAGCAGTGAAAGGTCACAGGGCTCAACTAATGAAAAACTGTTTTTT,-,TRBJ1-4,TRBV2,-
CASSLTWGTGPPGELFF,TGTGCCAGCAGTTTAACTTGGGGGACAGGGCCCCCCGGGGAGCTGTTTTTT,TRBD1,TRBJ2-2,TRBV28,once
CASSPLGGRSYEQYF,TGTGCCAGCAGCCCCTTAGGAGGCCGCTCCTACGAGCAGTACTTC,-,TRBJ2-7,TRBV7-6,-
CASSARTSGSIYEQYF,TGTGCCAGCAGCGCTCGGACTAGCGGGAGCATCTACGAGCAGTACTTC,-,TRBJ2-7,TRBV21-1,-
CASSGGWYTEAFF,TGTGCCAGCAGTGGGGGGTGGTACACTGAAGCTTTCTTT,-,TRBJ1-1,TRBV6-2/TRBV6-3,-
CASSTTGALGEKLFF,TGCGCCAGCAGCACTACCGGTGCCCTTGGGGAAAAACTGTTTTTT,-,TRBJ1-4,TRBV5-1,-
CASSYRDRPGYTEAFF,TGTGCCAGCAGTTACCGTGACAGGCCGGGGTACACTGAAGCTTTCTTT,-,TRBJ1-1,TRBV6-2/TRBV6-3,-
CASSQDPGSVDQPQHF,TGCGCCAGCAGCCAAGACCCAGGGTCGGTTGATCAGCCCCAGCATTTT,-,TRBJ1-5,TRBV4-1,-
CSARRTYEQYF,TGCAGTGCTAGGCGGACTTACGAGCAGTACTTC,-,TRBJ2-7,TRBV20-1,once
CASSYFRGGGNIQYF,TGTGCCAGCAGTTACTTTCGCGGGGGGGGAAACATTCAGTACTTC,TRBD2,TRBJ2-4,TRBV6-2/TRBV6-3,-
CASSPGQGGETQYF,TGCGCCAGCAGCCCCGGCCAGGGAGGTGAGACCCAGTACTTC,-,TRBJ2-5,TRBV5-1,-
CSASGILDSFNQPQHF,TGCAGTGCTAGTGGTATACTCGACAGCTTCAATCAGCCCCAGCATTTT,-,TRBJ1-5,TRBV20-1,-
CASSIASGKSYEQYF,TGTGCCAGTAGTATAGCTAGCGGGAAATCCTACGAGCAGTACTTC,TRBD2,TRBJ2-7,TRBV19,-
CASSQGNEKLFF,TGTGCCAGCAGCCAGGGGAATGAAAAACTGTTTTTT,-,TRBJ1-4,TRBV28,few
CASKGSSPQSYNEQFF,TGTGCCAGCAAGGGTTCTAGCCCCCAGTCCTACAATGAGCAGTTCTTC,-,TRBJ2-1,TRBV25-1,-
CASKSYEQYF,TGTGCCAGCAAGAGCTACGAGCAGTACTTC,-,TRBJ2-7,TRBV6-4,-
CASTREVAETQYF,TGTGCCAGCACCAGGGAAGTGGCGGAGACCCAGTACTTC,-,TRBJ2-5,TRBV6-5,-
CASSPATVYGYTF,TGTGCCAGCTCACCAGCGACAGTCTATGGCTACACCTTC,-,TRBJ1-2,TRBV18,-
CASTAGETQYF,TGTGCCAGCACCGCGGGGGAGACCCAGTACTTC,-,TRBJ2-5,TRBV28,once
CASSFWGVNEKLFF,TGTGCCAGCAGCTTTTGGGGGGTTAATGAAAAACTGTTTTTT,-,TRBJ1-4,TRBV7-2,-
CASQLLGGTYEQYF,TGTGCCAGCCAGCTTTTAGGGGGTACCTACGAGCAGTACTTC,-,TRBJ2-7,TRBV27,-
CASRETSGPYEQYF,TGCGCCAGCAGGGAGACTAGCGGACCATACGAGCAGTACTTC,TRBD2,TRBJ2-7,TRBV5-1,-
CASSLTSGVNSPLHF,TGTGCCAGCAGCCTAACTTCAGGGGTTAATTCACCCCTCCACTTT,-,TRBJ1-6,TRBV7-2,-
CASSTTGITEAFF,TGTGCCAGTTCCACCACAGGGATCACTGAAGCTTTCTTT,-,TRBJ1-1,TRBV19,-
CASSVNYEQYF,TGTGCCAGCAGCGTCAACTACGAGCAGTACTTC,-,TRBJ2-7,TRBV9,-
CASSSGQGEYF,TGTGCCAGCAGCTCCGGACAGGGCGAGTACTTC,TRBD1,TRBJ2-7,TRBV7-9,-